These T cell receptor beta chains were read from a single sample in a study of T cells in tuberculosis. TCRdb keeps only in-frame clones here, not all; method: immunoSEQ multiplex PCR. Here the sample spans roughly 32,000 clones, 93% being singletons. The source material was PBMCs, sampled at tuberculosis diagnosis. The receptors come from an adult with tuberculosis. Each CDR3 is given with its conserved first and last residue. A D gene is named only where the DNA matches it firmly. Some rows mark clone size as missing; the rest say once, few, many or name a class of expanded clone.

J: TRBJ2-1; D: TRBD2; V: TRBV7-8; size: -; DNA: TGTGCCAGCACCGGGGCGGGAGTCCGATACAATGAGCAGTTCTTC; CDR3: CASTGAGVRYNEQFF
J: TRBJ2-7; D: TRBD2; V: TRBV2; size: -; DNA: TGTGCCACCGAAAGCGGGAGAGGGTCCTACGAGCAGTACTTC; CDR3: CATESGRGSYEQYF
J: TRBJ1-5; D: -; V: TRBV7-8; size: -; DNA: TGTGCCAGCAGCTTAGCGATCGTGGGGCGTAGTCAGCCCCAGCATTTT; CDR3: CASSLAIVGRSQPQHF
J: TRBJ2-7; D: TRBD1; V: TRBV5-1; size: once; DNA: TGCGCCAGCAGCTCCGGGACAGGGGGCAACGAGCAGTACTTC; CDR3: CASSSGTGGNEQYF
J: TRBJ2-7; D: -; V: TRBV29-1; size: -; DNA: TGCAGCGTTGAAGGACAGAGCTCCTACGAGCAGTACTTC; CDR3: CSVEGQSSYEQYF
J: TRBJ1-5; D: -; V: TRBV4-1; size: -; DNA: TGCGCCAGCAGCCAAGAGGCGGGAACCAATCAGCCCCAGCATTTT; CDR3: CASSQEAGTNQPQHF
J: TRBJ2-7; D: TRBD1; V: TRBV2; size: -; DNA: TGTGCCAGCAGTTCACAGGGGTACAAGTACGAGCAGTACTTC; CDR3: CASSSQGYKYEQYF
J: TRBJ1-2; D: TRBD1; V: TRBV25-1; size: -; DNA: TGTGCCAGCAGTTACAGGGGGCTAAACTATGGCTACACCTTC; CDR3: CASSYRGLNYGYTF
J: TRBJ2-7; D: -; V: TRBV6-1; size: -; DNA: TGTGCCAGCAGTCGGGCCCTCCGGGACTACGAGCAGTACTTC; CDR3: CASSRALRDYEQYF
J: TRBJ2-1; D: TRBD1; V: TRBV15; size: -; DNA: TGTGCCACCAGCAGAGATCAGGGACAGGGGCGGTATGAGCAGTTCTTC; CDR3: CATSRDQGQGRYEQFF
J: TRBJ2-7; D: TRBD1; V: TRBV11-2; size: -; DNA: TGTGCCAGCAGGCCCGGGACAGGGTTCGGAGAGCAGTACTTC; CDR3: CASRPGTGFGEQYF
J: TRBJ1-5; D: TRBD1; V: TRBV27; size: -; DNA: TGTGCCAGCAGCCTACAGGGGGGCGGTCAGCCCCAGCATTTT; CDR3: CASSLQGGGQPQHF
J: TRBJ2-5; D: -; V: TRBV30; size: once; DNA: TGTGCCTGGAGTCGCGGTGGCCCGGGGACCCAGTACTTC; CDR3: CAWSRGGPGTQYF
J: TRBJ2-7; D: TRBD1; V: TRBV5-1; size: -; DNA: TGCGCCAGCAGTCCTACAGGGGCCGAGCAGTACTTC; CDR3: CASSPTGAEQYF